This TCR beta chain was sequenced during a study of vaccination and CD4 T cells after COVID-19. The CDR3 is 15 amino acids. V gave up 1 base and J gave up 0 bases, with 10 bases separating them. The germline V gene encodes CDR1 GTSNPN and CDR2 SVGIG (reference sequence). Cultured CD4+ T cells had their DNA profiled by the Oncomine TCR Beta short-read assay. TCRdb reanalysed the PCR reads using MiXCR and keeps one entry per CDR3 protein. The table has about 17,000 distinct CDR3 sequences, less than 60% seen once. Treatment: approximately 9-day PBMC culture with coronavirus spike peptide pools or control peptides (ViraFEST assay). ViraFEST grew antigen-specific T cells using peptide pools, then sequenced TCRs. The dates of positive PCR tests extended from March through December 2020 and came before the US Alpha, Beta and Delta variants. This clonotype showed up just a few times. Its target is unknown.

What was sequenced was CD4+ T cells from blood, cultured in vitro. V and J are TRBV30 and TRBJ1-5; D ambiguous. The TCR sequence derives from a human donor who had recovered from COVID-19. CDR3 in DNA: TGTGCCTGGAGTGGGGTTTTAGATAGCAATCAGCCCCAGCATTTT. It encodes CAWSGVLDSNQPQHF.